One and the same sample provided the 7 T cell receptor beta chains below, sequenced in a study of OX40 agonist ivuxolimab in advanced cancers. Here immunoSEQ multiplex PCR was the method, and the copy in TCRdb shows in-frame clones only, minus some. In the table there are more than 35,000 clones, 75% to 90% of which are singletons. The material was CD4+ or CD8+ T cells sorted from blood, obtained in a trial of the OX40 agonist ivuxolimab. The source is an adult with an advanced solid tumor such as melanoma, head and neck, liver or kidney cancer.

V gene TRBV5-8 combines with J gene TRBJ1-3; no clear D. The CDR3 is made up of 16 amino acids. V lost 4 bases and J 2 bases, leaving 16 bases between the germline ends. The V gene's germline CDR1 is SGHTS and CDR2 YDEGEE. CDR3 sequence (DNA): TGTGCCAGCAGCGCTCCTTGGACCGCTGCTGGAAACACCATATATTTT. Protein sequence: CASSAPWTAAGNTIYF.

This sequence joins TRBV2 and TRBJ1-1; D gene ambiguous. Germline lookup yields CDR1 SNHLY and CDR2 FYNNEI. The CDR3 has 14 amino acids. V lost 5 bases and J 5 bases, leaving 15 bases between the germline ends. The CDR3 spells CASSLRSSLTEAFF. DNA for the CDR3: TGTGCCAGCAGTCTAAGATCCTCGTTAACTGAAGCTTTCTTT.

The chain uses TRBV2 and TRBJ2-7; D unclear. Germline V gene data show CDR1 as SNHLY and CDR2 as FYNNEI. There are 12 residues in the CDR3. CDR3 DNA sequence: TGTGCAGGTGGAACTTTTGAGTACGAGCAGTACTTC. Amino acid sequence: CAGGTFEYEQYF.

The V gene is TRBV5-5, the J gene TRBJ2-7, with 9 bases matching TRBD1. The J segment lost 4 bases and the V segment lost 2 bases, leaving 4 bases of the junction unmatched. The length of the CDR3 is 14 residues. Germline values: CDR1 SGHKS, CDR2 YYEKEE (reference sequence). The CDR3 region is CASSLQGTGYEQYF. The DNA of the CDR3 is TGTGCCAGCAGCTTACAGGGGACAGGGTACGAGCAGTACTTC. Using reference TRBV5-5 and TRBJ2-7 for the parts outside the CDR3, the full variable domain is DAGVTQSPTHLIKTRGQQVTLRCSPISGHKSVSWYQQVLGQGPQFIFQYYEKEERGRGNFPDRFSARQFPNYSSELNVNALLLGDSALYLCASSLQGTGYEQYFGPGTRLTVT.

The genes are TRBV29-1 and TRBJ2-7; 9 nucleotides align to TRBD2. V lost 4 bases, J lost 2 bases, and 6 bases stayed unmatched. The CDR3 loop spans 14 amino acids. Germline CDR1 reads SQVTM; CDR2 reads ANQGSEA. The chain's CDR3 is CSVVGGLATYEQYF. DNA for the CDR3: TGCAGCGTTGTGGGTGGACTAGCGACCTACGAGCAGTACTTC.

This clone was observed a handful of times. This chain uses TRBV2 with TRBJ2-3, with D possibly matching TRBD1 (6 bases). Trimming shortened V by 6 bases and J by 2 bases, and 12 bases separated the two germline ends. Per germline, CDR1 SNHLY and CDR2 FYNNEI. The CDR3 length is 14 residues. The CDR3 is CASRGAYPTDTQYF. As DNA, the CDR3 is TGTGCCAGCAGGGGGGCTTACCCCACAGATACGCAGTATTTT.

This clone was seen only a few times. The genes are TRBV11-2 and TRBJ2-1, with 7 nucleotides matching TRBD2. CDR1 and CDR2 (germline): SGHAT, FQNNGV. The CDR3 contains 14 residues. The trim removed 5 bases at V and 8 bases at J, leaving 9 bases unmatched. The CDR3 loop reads CASSSRAGVDEQFF. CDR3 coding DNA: TGTGCCAGCAGCAGTAGGGCGGGGGTTGATGAGCAGTTCTTC.